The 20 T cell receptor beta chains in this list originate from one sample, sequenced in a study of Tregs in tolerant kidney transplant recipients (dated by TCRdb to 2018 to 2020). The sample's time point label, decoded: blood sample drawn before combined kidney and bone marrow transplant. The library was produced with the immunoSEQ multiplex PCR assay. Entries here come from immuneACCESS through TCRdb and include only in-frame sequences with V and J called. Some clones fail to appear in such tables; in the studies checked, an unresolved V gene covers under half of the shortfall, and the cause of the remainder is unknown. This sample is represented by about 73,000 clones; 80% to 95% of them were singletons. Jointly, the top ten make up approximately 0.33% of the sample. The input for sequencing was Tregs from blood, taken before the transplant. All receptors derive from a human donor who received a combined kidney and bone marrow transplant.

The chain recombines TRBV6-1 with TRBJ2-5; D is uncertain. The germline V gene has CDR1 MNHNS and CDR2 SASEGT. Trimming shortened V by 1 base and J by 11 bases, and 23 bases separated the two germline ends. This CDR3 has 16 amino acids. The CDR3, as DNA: TGTGCCAGCAGTGAAGGTAAACCGGGCCACAGCGAGGAGCAGTACTTC. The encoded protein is CASSEGKPGHSEEQYF.

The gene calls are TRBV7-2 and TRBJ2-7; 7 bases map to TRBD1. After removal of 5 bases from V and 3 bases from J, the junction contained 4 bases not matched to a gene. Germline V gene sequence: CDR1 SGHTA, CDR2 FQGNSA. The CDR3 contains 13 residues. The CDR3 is CASSRQGFYEQYF. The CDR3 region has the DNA TGTGCCAGCAGCCGACAGGGCTTCTACGAGCAGTACTTC.

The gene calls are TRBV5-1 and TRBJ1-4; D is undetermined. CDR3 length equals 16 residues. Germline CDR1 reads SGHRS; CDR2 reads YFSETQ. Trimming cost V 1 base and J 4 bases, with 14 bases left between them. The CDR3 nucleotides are TGCGCCAGCAGCTTGCAGTCTGGTGGGAATAATGAAAAACTGTTTTTT. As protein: CASSLQSGGNNEKLFF.

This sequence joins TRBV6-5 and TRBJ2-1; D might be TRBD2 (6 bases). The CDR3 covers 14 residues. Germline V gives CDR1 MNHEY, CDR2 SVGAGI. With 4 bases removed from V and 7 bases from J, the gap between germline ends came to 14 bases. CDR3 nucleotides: TGTGCCAGCAGTTTATCTAGCGCTCAAAATGAGCAGTTCTTC. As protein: CASSLSSAQNEQFF.

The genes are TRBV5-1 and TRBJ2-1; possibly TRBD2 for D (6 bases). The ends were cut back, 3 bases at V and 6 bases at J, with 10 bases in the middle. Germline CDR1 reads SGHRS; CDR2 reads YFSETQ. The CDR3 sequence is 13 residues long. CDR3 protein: CASSWGLRNEQFF. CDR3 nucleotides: TGCGCCAGCAGCTGGGGACTTCGCAATGAGCAGTTCTTC.

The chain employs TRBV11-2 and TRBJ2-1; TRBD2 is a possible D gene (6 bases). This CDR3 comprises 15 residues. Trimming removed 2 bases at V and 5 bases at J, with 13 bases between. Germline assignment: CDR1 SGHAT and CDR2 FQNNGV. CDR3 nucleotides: TGTGCCAGCAGCTTAAGCCAGCGGGCCCACAATGAGCAGTTCTTC. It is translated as CASSLSQRAHNEQFF.

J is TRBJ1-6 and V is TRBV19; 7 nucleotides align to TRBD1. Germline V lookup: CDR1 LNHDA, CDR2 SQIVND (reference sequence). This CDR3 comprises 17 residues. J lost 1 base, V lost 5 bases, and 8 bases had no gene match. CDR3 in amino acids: CASSSDRRPSYNSPLHF. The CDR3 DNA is TGTGCCAGTAGTTCGGACAGGAGACCTTCCTATAATTCACCCCTCCACTTT.

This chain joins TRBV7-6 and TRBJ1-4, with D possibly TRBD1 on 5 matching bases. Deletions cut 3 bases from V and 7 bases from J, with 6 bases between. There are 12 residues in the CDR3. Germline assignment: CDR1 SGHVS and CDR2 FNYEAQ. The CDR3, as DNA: TGTGCCAGCAGCTTGGGACCTGAAAAACTGTTTTTT. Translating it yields CASSLGPEKLFF.

CDR3 sequence: CASRSRGTGELFF. DNA of the CDR3: TGTGCCAGCAGATCCAGGGGAACCGGGGAGCTGTTTTTT. The rearrangement joins TRBV6-4 to TRBJ2-2, with D possibly matching TRBD1 (6 bases). Germline V gene sequence: CDR1 MRHNA, CDR2 SNTAGT. There are 13 residues in the CDR3. With 6 bases removed from V and 5 bases from J, the gap between germline ends came to 10 bases.

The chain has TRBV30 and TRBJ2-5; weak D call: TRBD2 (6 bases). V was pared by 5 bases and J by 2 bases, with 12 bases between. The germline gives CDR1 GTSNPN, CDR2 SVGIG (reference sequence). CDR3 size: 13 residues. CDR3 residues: CAWVLGGQETQYF. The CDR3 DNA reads TGTGCCTGGGTCTTGGGGGGTCAAGAGACCCAGTACTTC.

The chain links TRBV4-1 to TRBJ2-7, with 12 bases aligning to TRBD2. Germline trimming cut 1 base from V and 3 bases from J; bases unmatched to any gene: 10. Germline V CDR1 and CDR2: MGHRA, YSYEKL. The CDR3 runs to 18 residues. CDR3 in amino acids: CASSQGLAGGVLNYEQYF. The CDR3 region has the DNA TGCGCCAGCAGCCAAGGTCTAGCGGGAGGGGTCCTCAACTACGAGCAGTACTTC.

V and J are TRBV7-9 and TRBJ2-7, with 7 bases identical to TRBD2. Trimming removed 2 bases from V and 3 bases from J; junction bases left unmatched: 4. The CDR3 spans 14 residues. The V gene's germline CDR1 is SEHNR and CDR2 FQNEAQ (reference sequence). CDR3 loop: CASSLQGGVYEQYF. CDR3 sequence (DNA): TGTGCCAGCAGCTTACAGGGAGGGGTCTACGAGCAGTACTTC.

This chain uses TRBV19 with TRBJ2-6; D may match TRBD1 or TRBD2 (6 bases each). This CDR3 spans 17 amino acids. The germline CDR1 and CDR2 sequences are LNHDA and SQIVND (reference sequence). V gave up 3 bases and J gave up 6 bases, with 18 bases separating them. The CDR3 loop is CASSMWRGNEMANVLTF. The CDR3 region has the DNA TGTGCCAGTAGTATGTGGAGGGGGAATGAGATGGCCAACGTCCTGACTTTC.

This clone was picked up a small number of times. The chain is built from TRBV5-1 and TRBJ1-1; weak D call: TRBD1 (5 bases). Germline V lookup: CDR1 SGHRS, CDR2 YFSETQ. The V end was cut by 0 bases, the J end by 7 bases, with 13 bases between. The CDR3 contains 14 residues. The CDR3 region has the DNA TGCGCCAGCAGCTTGGGGGGACTGACAGATGAAGCTTTCTTT. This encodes CASSLGGLTDEAFF.

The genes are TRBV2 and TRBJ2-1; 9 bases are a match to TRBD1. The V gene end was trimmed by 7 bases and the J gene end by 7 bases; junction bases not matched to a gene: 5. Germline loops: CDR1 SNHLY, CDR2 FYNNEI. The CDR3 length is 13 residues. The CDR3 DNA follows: TGTGCCAGCACGGGACAGGGTGGGAATGAGCAGTTCTTC. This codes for CASTGQGGNEQFF. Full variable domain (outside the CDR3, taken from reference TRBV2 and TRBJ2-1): EPEVTQTPSHQVTQMGQEVILRCVPISNHLYFYWYRQILGQKVEFLVSFYNNEISEKSEIFDDQFSVERPDGSNFTLKIRSTKLEDSAMYFCASTGQGGNEQFFGPGTRLTVL.

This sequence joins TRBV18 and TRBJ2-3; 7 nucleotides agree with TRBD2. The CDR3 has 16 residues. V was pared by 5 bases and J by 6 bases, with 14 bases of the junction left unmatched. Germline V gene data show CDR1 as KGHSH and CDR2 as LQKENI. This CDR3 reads CASSEGPGGFRDTQYF. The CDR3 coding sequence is TGTGCCAGCTCAGAAGGACCCGGGGGGTTCAGGGATACGCAGTATTTT.

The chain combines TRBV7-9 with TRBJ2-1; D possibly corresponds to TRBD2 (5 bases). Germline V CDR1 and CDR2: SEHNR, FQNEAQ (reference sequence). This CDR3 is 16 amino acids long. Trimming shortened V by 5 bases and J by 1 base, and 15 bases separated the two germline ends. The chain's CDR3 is CASSILRTGSYNEQFF. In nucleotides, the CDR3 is TGTGCCAGCAGCATACTCAGGACTGGATCCTACAATGAGCAGTTCTTC.

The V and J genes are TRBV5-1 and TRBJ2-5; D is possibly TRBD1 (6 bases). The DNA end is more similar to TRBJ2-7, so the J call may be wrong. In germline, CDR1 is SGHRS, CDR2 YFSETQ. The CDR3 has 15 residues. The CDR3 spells CASSLAAGVIYEQYF. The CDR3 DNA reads TGCGCCAGCAGCTTGGCGGCAGGGGTCATCTACGAGCAGTACTTC.

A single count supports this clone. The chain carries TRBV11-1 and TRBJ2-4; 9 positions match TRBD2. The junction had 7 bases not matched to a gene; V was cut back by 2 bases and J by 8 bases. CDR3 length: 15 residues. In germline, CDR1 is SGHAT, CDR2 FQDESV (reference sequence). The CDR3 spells CASSLTREGYDIQYF. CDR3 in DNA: TGTGCCAGCAGCTTAACGCGGGAGGGCTACGACATTCAGTACTTC.

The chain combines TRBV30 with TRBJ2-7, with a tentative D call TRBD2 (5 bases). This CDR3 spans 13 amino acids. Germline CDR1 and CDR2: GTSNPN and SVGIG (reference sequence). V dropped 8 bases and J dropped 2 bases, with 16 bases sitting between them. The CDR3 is CARRAPGTYEQYF. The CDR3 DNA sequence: TGTGCCCGCCGGGCCCCGGGAACCTACGAGCAGTACTTC.